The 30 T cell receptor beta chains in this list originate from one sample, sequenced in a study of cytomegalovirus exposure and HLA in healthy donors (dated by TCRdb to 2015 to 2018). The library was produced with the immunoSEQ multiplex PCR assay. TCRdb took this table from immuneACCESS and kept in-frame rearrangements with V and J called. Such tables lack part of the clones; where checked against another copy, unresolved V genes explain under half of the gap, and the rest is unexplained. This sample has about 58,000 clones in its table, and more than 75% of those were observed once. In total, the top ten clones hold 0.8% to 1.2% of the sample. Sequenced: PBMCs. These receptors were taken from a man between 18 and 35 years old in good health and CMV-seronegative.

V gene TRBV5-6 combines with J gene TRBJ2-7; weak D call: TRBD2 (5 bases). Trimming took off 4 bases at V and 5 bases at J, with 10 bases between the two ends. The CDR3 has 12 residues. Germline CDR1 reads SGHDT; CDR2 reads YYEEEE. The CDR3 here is CASSSSGNEQYF. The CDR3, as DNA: TGTGCCAGCAGCAGTTCGGGGAACGAGCAGTACTTC.

CDR3 in DNA: TGTGCCAGCAGAACGGACAGGGTAGTCGATGAGCAGTTCTTC. Amino acids: CASRTDRVVDEQFF. This chain joins TRBV7-8 and TRBJ2-1, with 8 bases identical to TRBD1. V was clipped by 6 bases and J by 8 bases; unmatched bases: 9. This CDR3 comprises 14 residues. Germline CDR1 reads SGHVS; CDR2 reads FQNEAQ.

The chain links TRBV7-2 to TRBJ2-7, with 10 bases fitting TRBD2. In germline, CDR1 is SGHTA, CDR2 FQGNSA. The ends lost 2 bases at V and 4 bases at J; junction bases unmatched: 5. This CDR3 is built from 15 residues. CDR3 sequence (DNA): TGTGCCAGCAGCTTACAGCGGGAGGGAGGGTACGAGCAGTACTTC. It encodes CASSLQREGGYEQYF.

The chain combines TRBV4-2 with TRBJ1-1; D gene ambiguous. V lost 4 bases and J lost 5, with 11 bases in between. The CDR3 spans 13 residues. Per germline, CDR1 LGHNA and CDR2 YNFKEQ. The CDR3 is CASSPRVGTEAFF. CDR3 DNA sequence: TGTGCCAGCAGCCCGCGGGTTGGGACTGAAGCTTTCTTT.

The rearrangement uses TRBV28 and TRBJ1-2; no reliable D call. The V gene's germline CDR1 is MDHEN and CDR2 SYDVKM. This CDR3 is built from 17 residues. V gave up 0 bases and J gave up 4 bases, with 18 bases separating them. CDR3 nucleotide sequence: TGTGCCAGCAGTTTATGGGTTCCCATAATGTCGGGCTATGGCTACACCTTC. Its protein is CASSLWVPIMSGYGYTF.

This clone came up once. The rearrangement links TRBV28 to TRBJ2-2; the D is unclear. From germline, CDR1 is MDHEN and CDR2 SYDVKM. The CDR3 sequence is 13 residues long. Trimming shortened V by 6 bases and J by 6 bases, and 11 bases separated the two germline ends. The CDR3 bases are TGTGCCAGCAGCCTCTCACGGGCCGGGGAGCTGTTTTTT. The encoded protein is CASSLSRAGELFF. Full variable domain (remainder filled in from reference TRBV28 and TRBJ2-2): DVKVTQSSRYLVKRTGEKVFLECVQDMDHENMFWYRQDPGLGLRLIYFSYDVKMKEKGDIPEGYSVSREKKERFSLILESASTNQTSMYLCASSLSRAGELFFGEGSRLTVL.

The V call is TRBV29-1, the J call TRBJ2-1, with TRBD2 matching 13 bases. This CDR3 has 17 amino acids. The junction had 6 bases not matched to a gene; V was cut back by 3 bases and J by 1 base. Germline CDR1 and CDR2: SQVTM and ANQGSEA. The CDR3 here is CSVEGLAGRGSYNEQFF. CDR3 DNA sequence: TGCAGCGTTGAGGGACTAGCGGGAAGGGGTTCCTACAATGAGCAGTTCTTC.

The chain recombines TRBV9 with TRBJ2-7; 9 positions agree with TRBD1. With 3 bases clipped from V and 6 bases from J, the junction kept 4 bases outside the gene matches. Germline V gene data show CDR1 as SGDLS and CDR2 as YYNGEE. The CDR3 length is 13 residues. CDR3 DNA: TGTGCCAGCAGCGCCCGGGACAGGGCCGAGCAGTACTTC. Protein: CASSARDRAEQYF.

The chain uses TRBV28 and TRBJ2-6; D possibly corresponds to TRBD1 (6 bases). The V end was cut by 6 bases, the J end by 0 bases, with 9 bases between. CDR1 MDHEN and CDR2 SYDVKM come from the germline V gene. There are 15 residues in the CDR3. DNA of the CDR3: TGTGCCAGCAGGGACAGCCGCTCTGGGGCCAACGTCCTGACTTTC. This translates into CASRDSRSGANVLTF.

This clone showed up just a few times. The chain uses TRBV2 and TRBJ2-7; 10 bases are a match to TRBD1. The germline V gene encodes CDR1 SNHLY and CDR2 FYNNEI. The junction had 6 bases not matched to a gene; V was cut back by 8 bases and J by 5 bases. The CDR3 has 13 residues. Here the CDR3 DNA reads TGTGCCAGCGACCGGGACAGGGGTCACGAGCAGTACTTC. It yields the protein CASDRDRGHEQYF.

The CDR3 sequence: CASSLTLTSGPGELFF. The CDR3 nucleotides read TGTGCCAGCAGCCTTACCCTCACTAGCGGCCCGGGGGAGCTGTTTTTT. The chain couples TRBV13 to TRBJ2-2; TRBD2 matches at 8 bases. Trimming took 5 bases from V and 8 from J; bases not matched to a gene: 13. The V gene's germline CDR1 is PRHDT and CDR2 FYEKMQ (reference sequence). This CDR3 comprises 16 residues.

Here the CDR3 reads CASSFVPIAGVSGANVLTF. Here the CDR3 DNA reads TGTGCCAGCAGTTTCGTCCCAATAGCGGGAGTTTCTGGGGCCAACGTCCTGACTTTC. The chain couples TRBV28 to TRBJ2-6, with 9 bases that match TRBD2. The V gene end was trimmed by 3 bases and the J gene end by 1 base; junction bases not matched to a gene: 10. Germline V gene data show CDR1 as MDHEN and CDR2 as SYDVKM. The CDR3 consists of 19 residues.

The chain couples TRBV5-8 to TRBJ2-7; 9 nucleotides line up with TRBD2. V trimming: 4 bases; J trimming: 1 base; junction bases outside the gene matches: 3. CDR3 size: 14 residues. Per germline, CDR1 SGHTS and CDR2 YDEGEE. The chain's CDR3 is CASSLTSGSYEQYF. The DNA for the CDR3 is TGTGCCAGCAGCCTGACTAGCGGATCCTACGAGCAGTACTTC.

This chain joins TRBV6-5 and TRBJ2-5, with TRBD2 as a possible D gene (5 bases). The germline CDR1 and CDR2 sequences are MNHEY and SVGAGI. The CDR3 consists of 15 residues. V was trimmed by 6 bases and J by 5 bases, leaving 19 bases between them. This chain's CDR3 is CASRPVRTRVETQYF. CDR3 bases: TGTGCCAGCAGACCGGTTAGAACTAGAGTGGAGACCCAGTACTTC.

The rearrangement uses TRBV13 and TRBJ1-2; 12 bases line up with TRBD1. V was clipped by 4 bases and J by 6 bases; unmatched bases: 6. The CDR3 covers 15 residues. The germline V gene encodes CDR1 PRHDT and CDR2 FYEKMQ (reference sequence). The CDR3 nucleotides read TGTGCCAGCAGCTCCTGGGGACAGGGGGCCGATGGCTACACCTTC. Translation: CASSSWGQGADGYTF.

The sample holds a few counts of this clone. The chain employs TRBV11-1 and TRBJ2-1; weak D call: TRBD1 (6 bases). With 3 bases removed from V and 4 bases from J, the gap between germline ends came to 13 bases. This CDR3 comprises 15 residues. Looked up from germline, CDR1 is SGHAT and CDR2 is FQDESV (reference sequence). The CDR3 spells CASSLDPGEYNEQFF. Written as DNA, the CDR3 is TGTGCCAGCAGCTTGGACCCAGGGGAGTACAATGAGCAGTTCTTC.

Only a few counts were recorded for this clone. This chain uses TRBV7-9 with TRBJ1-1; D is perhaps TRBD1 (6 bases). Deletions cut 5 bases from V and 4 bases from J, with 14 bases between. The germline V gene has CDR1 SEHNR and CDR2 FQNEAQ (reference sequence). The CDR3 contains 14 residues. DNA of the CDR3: TGTGCCAGCAGCAAGTACAGGGAGGGCACTGAAGCTTTCTTT. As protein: CASSKYREGTEAFF.

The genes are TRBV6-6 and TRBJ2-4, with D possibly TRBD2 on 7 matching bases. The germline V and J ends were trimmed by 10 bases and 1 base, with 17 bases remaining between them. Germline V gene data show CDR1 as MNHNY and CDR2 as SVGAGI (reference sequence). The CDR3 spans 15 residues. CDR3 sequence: CATFREGVAKNIQYF. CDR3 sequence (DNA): TGTGCCACCTTCAGGGAGGGGGTCGCCAAAAACATTCAGTACTTC.

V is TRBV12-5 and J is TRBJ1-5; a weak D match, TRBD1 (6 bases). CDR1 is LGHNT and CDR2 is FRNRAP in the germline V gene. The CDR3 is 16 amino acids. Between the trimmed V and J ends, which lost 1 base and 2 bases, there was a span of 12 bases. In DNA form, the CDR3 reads TGTGCTAGTGGTTTGGGGACAGTGCGAGGCAATCAGCCCCAGCATTTT. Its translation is CASGLGTVRGNQPQHF.

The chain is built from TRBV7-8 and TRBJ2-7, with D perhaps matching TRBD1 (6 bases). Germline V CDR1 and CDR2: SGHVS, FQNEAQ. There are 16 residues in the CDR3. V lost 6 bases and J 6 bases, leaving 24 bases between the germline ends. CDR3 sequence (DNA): TGTGCCAGCAGTGGGGGCACCGTTTCGGCAGGGTCCGAGCAGTACTTC. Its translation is CASSGGTVSAGSEQYF.

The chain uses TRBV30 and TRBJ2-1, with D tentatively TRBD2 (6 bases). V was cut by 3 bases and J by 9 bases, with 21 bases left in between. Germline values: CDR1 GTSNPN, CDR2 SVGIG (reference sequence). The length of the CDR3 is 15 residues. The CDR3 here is CAWSLTRRGGGEQFF. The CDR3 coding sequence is TGTGCCTGGAGCCTCACCCGTAGGGGAGGAGGTGAGCAGTTCTTC.

CDR3 region: CAWQPGLAGSYNEQFF. CDR3 bases: TGTGCCTGGCAGCCGGGACTAGCGGGCTCCTACAATGAGCAGTTCTTC. The chain couples TRBV30 to TRBJ2-1; 12 nucleotides line up with TRBD2. V was clipped by 5 bases and J by 0 bases; unmatched bases: 5. CDR1 and CDR2 from the germline V gene are GTSNPN and SVGIG (reference sequence). The CDR3 is 16 residues long.

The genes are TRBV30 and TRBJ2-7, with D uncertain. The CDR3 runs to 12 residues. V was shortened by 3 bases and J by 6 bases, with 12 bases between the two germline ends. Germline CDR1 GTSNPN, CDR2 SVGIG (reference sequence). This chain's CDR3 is CAWSSPPVEQYF. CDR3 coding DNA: TGTGCCTGGAGCAGTCCGCCAGTCGAGCAGTACTTC.

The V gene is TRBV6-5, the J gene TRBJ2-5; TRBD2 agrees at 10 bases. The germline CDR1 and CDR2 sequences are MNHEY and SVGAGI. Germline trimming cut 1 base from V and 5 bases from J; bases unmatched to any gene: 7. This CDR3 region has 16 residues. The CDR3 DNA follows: TGTGCCAGCAGTTACTTTAGGCTAGCGGGAGCGGAGACCCAGTACTTC. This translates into CASSYFRLAGAETQYF.

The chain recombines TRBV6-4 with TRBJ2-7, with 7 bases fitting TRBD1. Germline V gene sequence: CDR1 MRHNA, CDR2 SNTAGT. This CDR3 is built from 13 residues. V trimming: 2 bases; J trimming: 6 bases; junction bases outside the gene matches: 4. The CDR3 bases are TGTGCCAGCAGTGACCCGGGACAGTTCGAGCAGTACTTC. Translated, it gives CASSDPGQFEQYF.

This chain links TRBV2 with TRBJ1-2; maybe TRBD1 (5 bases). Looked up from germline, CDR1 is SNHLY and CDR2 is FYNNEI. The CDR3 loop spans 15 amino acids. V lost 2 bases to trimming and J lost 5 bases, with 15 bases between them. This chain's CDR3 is CASSEFGGGGYGYTF. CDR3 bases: TGTGCCAGCAGTGAATTTGGCGGGGGTGGGTATGGCTACACCTTC. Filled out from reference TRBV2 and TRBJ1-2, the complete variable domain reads EPEVTQTPSHQVTQMGQEVILRCVPISNHLYFYWYRQILGQKVEFLVSFYNNEISEKSEIFDDQFSVERPDGSNFTLKIRSTKLEDSAMYFCASSEFGGGGYGYTFGSGTRLTVV.

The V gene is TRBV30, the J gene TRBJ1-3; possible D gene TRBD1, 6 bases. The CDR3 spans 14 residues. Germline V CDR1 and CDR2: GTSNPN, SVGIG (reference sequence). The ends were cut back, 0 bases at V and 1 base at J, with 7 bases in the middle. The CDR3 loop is CAWSVQGSGNTIYF. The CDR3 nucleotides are TGTGCCTGGAGTGTACAGGGATCTGGAAACACCATATATTTT. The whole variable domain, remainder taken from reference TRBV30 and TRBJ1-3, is SQTIHQWPATLVQPVGSPLSLECTVEGTSNPNLYWYRQAAGRGLQLLFYSVGIGQISSEVPQNLSASRPQDRQFILSSKKLLLSDSGFYLCAWSVQGSGNTIYFGEGSWLTVV.

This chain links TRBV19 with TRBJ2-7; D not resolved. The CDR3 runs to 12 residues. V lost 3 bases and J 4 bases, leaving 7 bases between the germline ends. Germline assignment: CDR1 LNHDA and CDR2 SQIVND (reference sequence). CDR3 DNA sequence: TGTGCCAGTAGTATGAGTGTTTACGAGCAGTACTTC. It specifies CASSMSVYEQYF.

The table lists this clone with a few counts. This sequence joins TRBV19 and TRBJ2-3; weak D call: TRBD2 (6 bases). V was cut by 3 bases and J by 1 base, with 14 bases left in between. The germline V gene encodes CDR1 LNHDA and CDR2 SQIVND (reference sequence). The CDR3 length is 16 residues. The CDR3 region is CASSIGEKRGTDTQYF. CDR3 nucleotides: TGTGCCAGTAGTATTGGGGAAAAGCGGGGCACAGATACGCAGTATTTT.

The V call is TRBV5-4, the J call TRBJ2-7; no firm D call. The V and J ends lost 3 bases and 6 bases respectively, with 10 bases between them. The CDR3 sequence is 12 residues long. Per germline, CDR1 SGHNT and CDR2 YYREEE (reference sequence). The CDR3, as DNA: TGTGCCAGCAGCTCGAACTTGATCGAGCAGTACTTC. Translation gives CASSSNLIEQYF.